This T cell receptor beta chain came from a study of OX40 agonist ivuxolimab in advanced cancers. Clones were read by immunoSEQ multiplex PCR, and TCRdb kept only the in-frame ones, dropping some. The sample includes tens of thousands of clones, 87% of them seen just once. The germline CDR1 and CDR2 sequences are LGHNA and YSLEER. The V gene lost 4 bases and the J gene lost 0 bases, with 16 bases spanning the gap. CDR3 size: 16 residues. The TCR originated in an adult with an advanced solid tumor such as melanoma, head and neck, liver or kidney cancer. The gene calls are TRBV4-3 and TRBJ2-7; TRBD1 is a possible D gene (6 bases). The sequenced sample was CD4+ or CD8+ T cells sorted from blood, obtained in a trial of the OX40 agonist ivuxolimab. The CDR3 protein is CASSRVRDIHSYEQYF. CDR3 nucleotides: TGCGCCAGCAGCCGGGTCCGGGACATACACTCCTACGAGCAGTACTTC.